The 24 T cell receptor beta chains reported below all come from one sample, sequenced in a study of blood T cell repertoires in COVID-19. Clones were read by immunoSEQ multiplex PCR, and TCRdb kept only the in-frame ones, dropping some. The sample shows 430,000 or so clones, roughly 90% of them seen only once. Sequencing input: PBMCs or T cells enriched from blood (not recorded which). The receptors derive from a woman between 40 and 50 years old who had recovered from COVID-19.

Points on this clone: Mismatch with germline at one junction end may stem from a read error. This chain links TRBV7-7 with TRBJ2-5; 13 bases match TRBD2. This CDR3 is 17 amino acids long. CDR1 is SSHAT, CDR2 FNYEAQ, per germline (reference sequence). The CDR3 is CASSKGLAGMYQETQYF. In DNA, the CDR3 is TGTGCTAGCAGCAAGGGACTAGCGGGAATGTACCAAGAGACCCAGTACTTC.

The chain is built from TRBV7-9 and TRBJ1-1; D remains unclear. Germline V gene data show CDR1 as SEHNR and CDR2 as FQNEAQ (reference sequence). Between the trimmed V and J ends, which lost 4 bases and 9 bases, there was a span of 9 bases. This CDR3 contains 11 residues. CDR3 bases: TGTGCCAGCAGCTCGGGTCTGCAAGCTTTCTTT. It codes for CASSSGLQAFF. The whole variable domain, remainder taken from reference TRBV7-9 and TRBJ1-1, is DTGVSQNPRHKITKRGQNVTFRCDPISEHNRLYWYRQTLGQGPEFLTYFQNEAQLEKSRLLSDRFSAERPKGSFSTLEIQRTEQGDSAMYLCASSSGLQAFFGQGTRLTVV.

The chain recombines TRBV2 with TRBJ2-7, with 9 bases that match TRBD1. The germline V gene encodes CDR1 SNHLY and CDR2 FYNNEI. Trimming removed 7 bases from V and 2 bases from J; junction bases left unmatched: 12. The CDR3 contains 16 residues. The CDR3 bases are TGTGCCAGCACCTCGATCCGGGACAGGGTCACCTACGAGCAGTACTTC. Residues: CASTSIRDRVTYEQYF.

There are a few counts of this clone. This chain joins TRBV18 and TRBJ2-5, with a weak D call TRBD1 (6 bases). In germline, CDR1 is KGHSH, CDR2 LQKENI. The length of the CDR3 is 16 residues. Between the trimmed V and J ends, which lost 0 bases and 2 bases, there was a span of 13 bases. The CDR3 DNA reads TGTGCCAGCTCACCACCGACTACAGGGTCTCAAGAGACCCAGTACTTC. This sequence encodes CASSPPTTGSQETQYF.

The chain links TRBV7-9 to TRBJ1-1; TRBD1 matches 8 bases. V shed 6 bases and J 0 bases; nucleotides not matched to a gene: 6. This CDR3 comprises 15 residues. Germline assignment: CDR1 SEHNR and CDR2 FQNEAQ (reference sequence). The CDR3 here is CASSIRQGMNTEAFF. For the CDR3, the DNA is TGTGCCAGCAGTATAAGACAGGGGATGAACACTGAAGCTTTCTTT.

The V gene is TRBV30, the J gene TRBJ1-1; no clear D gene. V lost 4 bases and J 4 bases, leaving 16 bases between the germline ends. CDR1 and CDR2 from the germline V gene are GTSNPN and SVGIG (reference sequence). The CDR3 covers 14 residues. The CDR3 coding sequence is TGTGCCTGGACCCCCTTTCGGGAAAGCACTGAAGCTTTCTTT. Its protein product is CAWTPFRESTEAFF.

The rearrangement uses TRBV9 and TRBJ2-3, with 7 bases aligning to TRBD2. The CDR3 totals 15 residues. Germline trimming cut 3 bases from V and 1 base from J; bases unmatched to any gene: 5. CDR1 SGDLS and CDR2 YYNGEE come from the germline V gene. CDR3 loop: CASSDRGVGTDTQYF. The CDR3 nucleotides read TGTGCCAGCAGCGATCGGGGGGTTGGCACAGATACGCAGTATTTT.

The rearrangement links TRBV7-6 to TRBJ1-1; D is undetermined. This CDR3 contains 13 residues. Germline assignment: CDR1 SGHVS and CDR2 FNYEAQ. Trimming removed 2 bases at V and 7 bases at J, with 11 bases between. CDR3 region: CASSLYEEVEAFF. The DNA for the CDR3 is TGTGCCAGCAGCTTATATGAAGAGGTTGAAGCTTTCTTT.

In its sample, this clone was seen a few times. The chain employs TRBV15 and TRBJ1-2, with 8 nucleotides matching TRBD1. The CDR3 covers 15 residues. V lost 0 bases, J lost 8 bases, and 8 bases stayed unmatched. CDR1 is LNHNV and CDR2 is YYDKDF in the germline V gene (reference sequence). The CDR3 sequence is CATSRDPGRGHGYTF. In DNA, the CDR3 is TGTGCCACCAGCAGAGATCCAGGCAGGGGGCACGGCTACACCTTC.

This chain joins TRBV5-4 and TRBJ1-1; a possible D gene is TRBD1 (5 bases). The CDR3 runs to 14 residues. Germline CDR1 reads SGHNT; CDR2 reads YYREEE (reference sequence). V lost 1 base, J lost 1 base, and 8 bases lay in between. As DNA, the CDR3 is TGTGCCAGCAGCTTGTCCGGGGGGAACACTGAAGCTTTCTTT. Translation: CASSLSGGNTEAFF.

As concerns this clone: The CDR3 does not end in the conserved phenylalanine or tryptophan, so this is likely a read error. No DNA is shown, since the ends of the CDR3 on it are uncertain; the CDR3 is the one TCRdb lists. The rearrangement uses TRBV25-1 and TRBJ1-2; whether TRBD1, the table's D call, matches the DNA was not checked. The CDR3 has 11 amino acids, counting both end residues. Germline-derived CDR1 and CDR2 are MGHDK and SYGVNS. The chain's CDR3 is CASSESGQYYT.

The DNA of the CDR3 is TGTGCCAGCAGTTATGGGGGGTCGGACGAGCAGTACTTC. This codes for CASSYGGSDEQYF. The chain joins TRBV12-3 or TRBV12-4 to TRBJ2-7; perhaps TRBD2 as D (6 bases). Trimming stripped 4 bases from V and 5 bases from J, with 12 bases between. This CDR3 is 13 amino acids long.

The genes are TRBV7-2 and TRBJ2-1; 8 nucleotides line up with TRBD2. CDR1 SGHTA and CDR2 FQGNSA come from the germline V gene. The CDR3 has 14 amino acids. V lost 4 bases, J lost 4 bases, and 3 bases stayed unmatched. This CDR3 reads CASSWLAGYNEQFF. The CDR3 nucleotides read TGTGCCAGCAGCTGGCTAGCGGGTTACAATGAGCAGTTCTTC. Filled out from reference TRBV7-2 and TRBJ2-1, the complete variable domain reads GAGVSQSPSNKVTEKGKDVELRCDPISGHTALYWYRQSLGQGLEFLIYFQGNSAPDKSGLPSDRFSAERTGGSVSTLTIQRTQQEDSAVYLCASSWLAGYNEQFFGPGTRLTVL.

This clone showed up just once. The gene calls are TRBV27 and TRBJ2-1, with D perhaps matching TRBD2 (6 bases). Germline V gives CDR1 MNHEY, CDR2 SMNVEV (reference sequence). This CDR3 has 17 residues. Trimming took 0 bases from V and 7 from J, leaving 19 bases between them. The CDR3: CASSLSATSRTKNEQFF. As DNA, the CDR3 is TGTGCCAGCAGTTTATCGGCCACTAGTAGGACTAAGAATGAGCAGTTCTTC.

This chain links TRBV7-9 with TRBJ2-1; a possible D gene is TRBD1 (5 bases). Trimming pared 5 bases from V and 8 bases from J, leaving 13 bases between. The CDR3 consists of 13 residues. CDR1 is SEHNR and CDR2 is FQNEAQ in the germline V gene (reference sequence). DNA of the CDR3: TGTGCCAGCAGCCCCCGAAGGGGTCATGAGCAGTTCTTC. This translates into CASSPRRGHEQFF.

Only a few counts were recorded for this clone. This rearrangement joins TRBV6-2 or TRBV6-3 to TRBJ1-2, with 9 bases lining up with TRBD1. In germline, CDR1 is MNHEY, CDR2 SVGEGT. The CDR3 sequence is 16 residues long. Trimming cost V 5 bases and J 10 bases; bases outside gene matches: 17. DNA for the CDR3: TGTGCCAGCAGTCTTTACTCGACGGGGACAGGGATTGCCTACACCTTC. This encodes CASSLYSTGTGIAYTF.

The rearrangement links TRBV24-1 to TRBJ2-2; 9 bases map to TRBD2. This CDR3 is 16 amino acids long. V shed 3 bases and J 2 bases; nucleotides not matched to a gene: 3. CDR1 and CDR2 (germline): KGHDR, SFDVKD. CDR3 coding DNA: TGTGCCACCAGTGATCAGACTAGCGGAAACACCGGGGAGCTGTTTTTT. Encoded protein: CATSDQTSGNTGELFF.

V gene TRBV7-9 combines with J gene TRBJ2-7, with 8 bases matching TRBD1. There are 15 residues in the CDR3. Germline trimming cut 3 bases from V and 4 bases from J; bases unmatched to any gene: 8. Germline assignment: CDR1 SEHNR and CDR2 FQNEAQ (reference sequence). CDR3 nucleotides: TGTGCCAGCAGCTTGCCGACAGGGGCCTCTTACGAGCAGTACTTC. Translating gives CASSLPTGASYEQYF.

The CDR3 nucleotides read TGTGCCAGCAGCCACGGGGCCTACGAGCAGTACTTC. It codes for CASSHGAYEQYF. The J gene is TRBJ2-7, the V gene TRBV11-3, with D maybe TRBD2 (5 bases). The CDR3 runs 12 residues. V lost 5 bases to trimming and J lost 2 bases, with 7 bases between them. Germline loops: CDR1 SGHNT, CDR2 YENEEA.

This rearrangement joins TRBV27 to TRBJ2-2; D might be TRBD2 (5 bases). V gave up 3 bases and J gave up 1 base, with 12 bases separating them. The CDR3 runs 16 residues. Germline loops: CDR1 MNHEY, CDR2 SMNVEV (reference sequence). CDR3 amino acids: CASSLSTGKNTGELFF. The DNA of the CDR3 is TGTGCCAGCAGTTTGTCTACCGGGAAGAACACCGGGGAGCTGTTTTTT.

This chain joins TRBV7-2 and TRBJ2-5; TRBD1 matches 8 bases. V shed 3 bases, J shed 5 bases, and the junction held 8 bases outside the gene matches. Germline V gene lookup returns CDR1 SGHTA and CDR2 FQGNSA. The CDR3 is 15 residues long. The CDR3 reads CASSFGQGARETQYF. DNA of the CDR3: TGTGCCAGCAGCTTCGGCCAGGGGGCCAGGGAGACCCAGTACTTC.

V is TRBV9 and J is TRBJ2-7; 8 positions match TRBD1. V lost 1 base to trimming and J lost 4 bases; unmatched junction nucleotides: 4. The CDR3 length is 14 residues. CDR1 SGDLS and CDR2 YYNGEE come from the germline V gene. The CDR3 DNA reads TGTGCCAGCAGCGTAATCGACAGGGGATACGAGCAGTACTTC. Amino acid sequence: CASSVIDRGYEQYF.

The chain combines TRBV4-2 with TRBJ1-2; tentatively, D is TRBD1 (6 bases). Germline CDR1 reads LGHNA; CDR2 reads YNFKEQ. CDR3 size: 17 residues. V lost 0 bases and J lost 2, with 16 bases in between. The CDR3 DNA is TGTGCCAGCAGCCAAGATTTAGGCACAGGGTCAAACTATGGCTACACCTTC. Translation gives CASSQDLGTGSNYGYTF.

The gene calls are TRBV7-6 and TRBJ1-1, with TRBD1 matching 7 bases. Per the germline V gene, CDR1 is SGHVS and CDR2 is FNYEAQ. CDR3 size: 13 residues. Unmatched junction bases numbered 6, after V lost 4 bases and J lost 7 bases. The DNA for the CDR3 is TGTGCCAGCAGCTCGGGGACAGTCTATGAAGCTTTCTTT. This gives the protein CASSSGTVYEAFF.